This is a list of T cell receptor beta chains from one sample in a study of CD8 T cells in ankylosing spondylitis. TCRdb redid the calling of the 5' RACE reads with MiXCR, one entry per CDR3 protein. The sample yields hundreds of thousands of distinct CDR3 sequences, 20% to 30% seen once. Sequenced input: blood, either unsorted or a sorted T cell fraction (not recorded which). The receptors were gathered from a male donor with ankylosing spondylitis. CDR3s include the opening cysteine and the closing phenylalanine or tryptophan. The D gene is left open where the match is weak. Expanded clones get a size class; other rows say once, few or many, or leave the size out.

abundance	d_gene	j_gene	v_gene	CDR3aa	CDR3nt
.	.	TRBJ1-1	TRBV12-3/TRBV12-4	CASRGGLGATEAFF	TGTGCCAGCCGAGGGGGGTTAGGGGCAACTGAAGCTTTCTTT
.	.	TRBJ2-1	TRBV29-1	CSVELGRTRGPSRSYNEQFF	TGCAGCGTTGAATTAGGTCGAACGAGGGGCCCATCCCGCTCCTACAATGAGCAGTTCTTC
.	TRBD2	TRBJ2-3	TRBV11-2	CASSLTSGRAVADTQYF	TGTGCCAGCAGTCTAACTAGCGGGAGGGCCGTGGCAGATACGCAGTATTTT
.	.	TRBJ1-4	TRBV20-1	CSLDRGAKLFF	TGCAGTTTAGACAGAGGGGCAAAACTGTTTTTT
.	.	TRBJ2-1	TRBV7-2	CASSLALREQFF	TGTGCCAGCAGCTTAGCGCTACGCGAGCAGTTCTTC
once	TRBD1	TRBJ2-5	TRBV12-3/TRBV12-4	CASRTAGGLETQYF	TGTGCCAGCAGAACGGCAGGGGGCTTGGAGACCCAGTACTTC
.	.	TRBJ2-5	TRBV5-1	CASSSRPYTTETQYF	TGCGCCAGCAGCTCTCGGCCATACACGACGGAGACCCAGTACTTC
.	TRBD2	TRBJ2-1	TRBV7-2	CASSLERGGSYNEQFF	TGTGCCAGCAGCCTCGAGCGGGGGGGGTCCTACAATGAGCAGTTCTTC
.	TRBD2	TRBJ2-7	TRBV20-1	CSARPAMRGTGLAGGEQYF	TGCAGTGCTAGACCTGCCATGAGGGGGACGGGACTAGCGGGGGGCGAGCAGTACTTC
few	TRBD2	TRBJ2-7	TRBV20-1	CSAQPLAGTRYEQYF	TGCAGTGCCCAACCCCTAGCGGGAACACGATACGAGCAGTACTTC
many	.	TRBJ2-2	TRBV5-1	CASRNRDTGELFF	TGCGCCAGCAGAAACAGGGACACCGGGGAGCTGTTTTTT
.	.	TRBJ2-1	TRBV29-1	CSGEGGDNEQFF	TGCAGCGGGGAGGGGGGCGACAATGAGCAGTTCTTC
.	TRBD2	TRBJ2-1	TRBV11-3	CASSETSGRWYNEQFF	TGTGCCAGCAGCGAGACTAGCGGGAGGTGGTACAATGAGCAGTTCTTC
few	TRBD1	TRBJ2-5	TRBV24-1	CATSDPGTVQETQYF	TGTGCCACCAGTGACCCCGGGACAGTCCAAGAGACCCAGTACTTC
few	.	TRBJ2-1	TRBV20-1	CSEVPPGEYNEQFF	TGCAGTGAAGTTCCGCCAGGAGAATACAATGAGCAGTTCTTC
many	TRBD2	TRBJ2-1	TRBV7-2	CASSLGGTSYPNNEQFF	TGTGCCAGCAGCTTAGGGGGGACTAGTTACCCGAACAATGAGCAGTTCTTC
.	.	TRBJ1-6	TRBV7-8	CASSRGSYNSPLHF	TGTGCCAGCAGCCGTGGCTCCTATAATTCACCCCTCCACTTT
.	.	TRBJ1-2	TRBV19	CASSQARVNYGYTF	TGTGCCAGTAGTCAGGCCCGTGTCAACTATGGCTACACCTTC
.	TRBD2	TRBJ2-1	TRBV10-1	CASSPGLAERDNEQFF	TGCGCCAGCAGCCCGGGACTAGCCGAGAGGGACAATGAGCAGTTCTTC
.	TRBD2	TRBJ2-5	TRBV30	CAWTRGLAEETQYF	TGTGCCTGGACCCGGGGACTAGCGGAAGAGACCCAGTACTTC
.	TRBD1	TRBJ2-7	TRBV10-3	CAISVARTGMSYEQYF	TGTGCCATCAGTGTAGCCCGGACAGGGATGTCCTACGAGCAGTACTTC
.	TRBD1	TRBJ1-1	TRBV7-9	CASSFEGQGNTEAFF	TGTGCCAGCAGCTTTGAGGGACAGGGCAACACTGAAGCTTTCTTT
few	.	TRBJ2-1	TRBV6-1	CASSESYGFSYNEQFF	TGTGCCAGCAGTGAATCCTACGGATTCTCCTACAATGAGCAGTTCTTC
few	TRBD1	TRBJ2-2	TRBV5-1	CASSRDRGIPGELFF	TGCGCCAGCAGCCGGGACAGGGGTATACCCGGGGAGCTGTTTTTT
few	TRBD1	TRBJ1-2	TRBV20-1	CSATRTGAVVGYTF	TGCAGTGCTACAAGGACAGGGGCAGTGGTTGGCTACACCTTC
few	.	TRBJ2-1	TRBV11-2	CATLSVDEQFF	TGTGCCACCCTGTCGGTGGATGAGCAGTTCTTC
few	.	TRBJ2-5	TRBV20-1	CSASGSGQETQYF	TGCAGTGCTAGTGGCAGCGGGCAAGAGACCCAGTACTTC
few	TRBD1	TRBJ2-3	TRBV5-1	CASSLVEGAADTQYF	TGCGCCAGCAGCTTGGTAGAGGGGGCGGCAGATACGCAGTATTTT
.	.	TRBJ1-4	TRBV2	CASSQMGGMDEKLFF	TGTGCCAGCAGCCAAATGGGGGGCATGGATGAAAAACTGTTTTTT
.	TRBD1	TRBJ1-2	TRBV9	CASSVDRGQGGYTF	TGTGCCAGCAGCGTAGACAGAGGACAGGGAGGCTACACCTTC
.	TRBD1	TRBJ2-5	TRBV29-1	CSAYRDRGVKTQYF	TGCAGCGCCTACCGGGACAGGGGCGTGAAGACCCAGTACTTC
few	TRBD2	TRBJ2-2	TRBV29-1	CSVGGELAGGPYVPGELFF	TGCAGCGTTGGAGGGGAACTAGCGGGAGGGCCCTATGTTCCCGGGGAGCTGTTTTTT
.	.	TRBJ2-2	TRBV4-1	CASSQVGGWTGGELFF	TGCGCCAGCAGCCAAGTGGGGGGTTGGACAGGCGGGGAGCTGTTTTTT
.	.	TRBJ1-1	TRBV29-1	CSVVGLMNTEAFF	TGCAGCGTTGTCGGGCTTATGAACACTGAAGCTTTCTTT
few	.	TRBJ2-6	TRBV12-3/TRBV12-4	CASTPRGANVLTF	TGTGCCAGCACCCCGAGAGGGGCCAACGTCCTGACTTTC
.	.	TRBJ2-6	TRBV5-1	CASSIRGMGANVLTF	TGCGCCAGCAGCATCCGGGGGATGGGGGCCAACGTCCTGACTTTC
.	TRBD2	TRBJ2-7	TRBV20-1	CSASLLAGEYEQYF	TGCAGTGCTAGTCTCCTAGCGGGAGAATACGAGCAGTACTTC
.	TRBD1	TRBJ1-5	TRBV7-2	CASSSGTGDGNQPQHF	TGTGCCAGCAGCAGTGGGACAGGCGACGGCAATCAGCCCCAGCATTTT
.	.	TRBJ1-1	TRBV14	CASSQDRGPGVEAFF	TGTGCCAGCAGCCAAGATCGAGGACCAGGGGTTGAAGCTTTCTTT
.	TRBD2	TRBJ2-5	TRBV20-1	CSEVVAGGPQETQYF	TGCAGCGAGGTCGTAGCGGGAGGGCCCCAAGAGACCCAGTACTTC
few	TRBD2	TRBJ2-2	TRBV5-4	CASSWGLAGDTGELFF	TGTGCCAGCAGCTGGGGACTAGCGGGAGACACCGGGGAGCTGTTTTTT
.	TRBD2	TRBJ2-5	TRBV9	CASSVEGRGLETQYF	TGTGCCAGCAGCGTAGAAGGGAGGGGTCTGGAGACCCAGTACTTC
.	.	TRBJ1-1	TRBV5-1	CASTRRLGDTEAFF	TGCGCCAGCACCCGACGGCTGGGAGACACTGAAGCTTTCTTT
.	TRBD2	TRBJ2-3	TRBV2	CASRMGGSYSSTDTQYF	TGTGCCAGCAGGATGGGCGGGAGCTACTCTAGCACAGATACGCAGTATTTT
.	.	TRBJ2-2	TRBV5-1	CASSPAGSTGELFF	TGCGCCAGCAGCCCGGCCGGGAGCACCGGGGAGCTGTTTTTT
.	.	TRBJ1-5	TRBV20-1	CSASQKDRPQHF	TGCAGTGCTAGTCAAAAAGACCGGCCCCAGCATTTT
.	.	TRBJ2-5	TRBV20-1	CSAGTGMETQYF	TGCAGTGCCGGCACAGGGATGGAGACCCAGTACTTC
.	TRBD1	TRBJ1-1	TRBV28	CASSLQGGAGAFF	TGTGCCAGCAGTTTGCAAGGGGGCGCGGGTGCTTTCTTT
.	.	TRBJ2-3	TRBV20-1	CSANARLDIDTQYF	TGCAGTGCAAATGCCCGACTAGATATAGATACGCAGTATTTT
.	.	TRBJ1-2	TRBV7-9	CASSPQGGYGYTF	TGTGCCAGCAGTCCGCAGGGCGGCTATGGCTACACCTTC
many	TRBD2	TRBJ2-5	TRBV11-3	CASSLRPSSGSKTQYF	TGTGCCAGCAGCTTACGCCCCTCCAGCGGGAGCAAGACCCAGTACTTC
few	.	TRBJ2-1	TRBV29-1	CSVEPHPRGGLLYNEQFF	TGCAGCGTTGAGCCCCATCCTAGGGGAGGACTACTCTACAATGAGCAGTTCTTC
.	TRBD1	TRBJ1-4	TRBV20-1	CSARRQGATNEKLFF	TGCAGTGCCAGGAGACAGGGAGCAACTAATGAAAAACTGTTTTTT
.	TRBD1	TRBJ1-2	TRBV12-3/TRBV12-4	CASSTGTGFGYTF	TGTGCCAGCAGTACCGGGACAGGGTTTGGCTACACCTTC